Listed here is a single TCR beta chain. This specimen belongs to a study of regulatory T cells in long-lasting Graves disease. Time point: newly diagnosed GD, antithyroid drugs for less than 3 months. RNA isolated from PBMCs was used to make the TCR library. This CDR3 has 14 residues. Per the germline V gene, CDR1 is MDHEN and CDR2 is SYDVKM. The V segment lost 5 bases and the J segment 8 bases; nucleotides outside the gene matches: 9. iRepertoire HTBI primers and Arm-PCR of CDR3 regions built TCR beta libraries. TCRdb reanalysed the multiplex PCR reads using MiXCR and keeps one entry per CDR3 protein. The table lists 400,000 to 550,000 distinct CDR3 sequences, roughly 17% of them singletons. The same specimen was also included in a second study, on T cells in Graves' hyperthyroidism and ophthalmopathy.

The sequenced sample was peripheral blood mononuclear cells (PBMCs), obtained at new diagnosis, from a patient treated with antithyroid drugs. This chain joins TRBV28 and TRBJ2-1; 7 positions match TRBD1. This clonotype originated in a woman aged 30 to 39 with Graves disease. The CDR3 region is CASSRTGGGDEQFF. The CDR3 DNA is TGTGCCAGCAGTAGGACAGGTGGAGGCGATGAGCAGTTCTTC.